One and the same sample provided the 21 T cell receptor beta chains below, sequenced in a study of CXCR3-negative and CXCR3-positive naive CD8 T cells. Overall study findings and caveats: Against CXCR3-negative naive cells, CXCR3-positive naive cells showed more hydrophobic TRB CDR3s.

Their specific antigens are unknown. Researchers prepared the TRB cDNA libraries using 5' RACE with UMI labels. TCRdb reprocessed the 5' RACE reads, with one entry per CDR3 protein and no DNA. Across about 89,000 distinct CDR3 sequences, the top ten clones capture roughly 1.1% of the sample. Source material: naive CXCR3+ CD8+ T cells from blood. Subset given: CD45RO-CCR7+CD27+CD95- naive CD8+ T cells expressing CXCR3 (TNR3+). These receptors were taken from a human donor in good health. Some clones in this sample may be carry-over from other donors' samples.

The chain employs TRBV28 and TRBJ2-2; TCRdb's D call of TRBD2 is untestable without DNA. The CDR3 contains 17 residues. CDR1 and CDR2 from the germline V gene are MDHEN and SYDVKM. CDR3 sequence: CASSLRWRLLSPGELFF.

This chain connects TRBV20-1 to TRBJ2-7; TCRdb reports TRBD1, a call that lacks DNA to check it against. The CDR3 covers 15 residues. Germline V gene data show CDR1 as DFQATT and CDR2 as SNEGSKA (reference sequence). This CDR3 reads CSASDEDSPFYEQYF.

The rearrangement joins TRBV29-1 to TRBJ2-6. From germline, CDR1 is SQVTM and CDR2 ANQGSEA. CDR3 size: 14 residues. This CDR3 is CSVEEISGANVLTF.

The chain couples TRBV12-3 or TRBV12-4 to TRBJ2-7; the D call from TCRdb, TRBD1, cannot be confirmed without DNA. The CDR3 totals 15 residues. The CDR3 region is CASIPGADLSYEQYF.

The chain links TRBV12-3 or TRBV12-4 to TRBJ2-3; as DNA is missing, the TRBD2 call by TCRdb cannot be tested. This CDR3 has 15 amino acids. CDR3 region: CASSSTSGRTDTQYF.

The chain employs TRBV20-1 and TRBJ2-7. Germline V gene sequence: CDR1 DFQATT, CDR2 SNEGSKA (reference sequence). This CDR3 region has 14 residues. The CDR3 loop is CSARDVKRDYEQYF.

The chain is built from TRBV6-5 and TRBJ2-2. The CDR3 has 13 amino acids. CDR1 MNHEY and CDR2 SVGAGI come from the germline V gene. CDR3: CASSYDDTGELFF.

This chain uses TRBV20-1 with TRBJ2-7; no DNA is available, so the TRBD2 call from TCRdb remains unchecked. Germline values: CDR1 DFQATT, CDR2 SNEGSKA (reference sequence). CDR3 length equals 18 residues. The CDR3 here is CSARPTSGYKRPSYEQYF.

The rearrangement joins TRBV20-1 to TRBJ1-5; TCRdb returns TRBD1, unconfirmable since there is no DNA. The germline V gene encodes CDR1 DFQATT and CDR2 SNEGSKA (reference sequence). The CDR3 is 15 residues long. CDR3 sequence: CSARDSDRVSQPQHF.

The chain carries TRBV7-7 and TRBJ2-3; TCRdb's D call of TRBD2 is untestable without DNA. The CDR3 is 17 residues long. Germline V gene data show CDR1 as SSHAT and CDR2 as FNYEAQ (reference sequence). CDR3 sequence: CASSPSASGGLTDTQYF.

The rearrangement joins TRBV29-1 to TRBJ2-7; with no DNA, the TCRdb D assignment of TRBD1 cannot be verified. Germline loops: CDR1 SQVTM, CDR2 ANQGSEA. The length of the CDR3 is 12 residues. The CDR3 protein is CSVEYRSYEQYF.

The gene calls are TRBV7-8 and TRBJ1-2; TCRdb's D call, TRBD1, is unchecked because there is no DNA. CDR3 length equals 14 residues. Germline loops: CDR1 SGHVS, CDR2 FQNEAQ. CDR3 sequence: CASSLGGTLYGYTF.

The chain employs TRBV28 and TRBJ2-1. Germline V lookup: CDR1 MDHEN, CDR2 SYDVKM. The CDR3 runs to 15 residues. The CDR3 reads CASSFRESSYNEQFF.

V is TRBV11-1 and J is TRBJ2-2; the D call of TRBD1 rests on TCRdb alone, since no DNA is present to check it. The germline CDR1 and CDR2 sequences are SGHAT and FQDESV (reference sequence). This CDR3 spans 17 amino acids. This chain's CDR3 is CASSLDLDTGNTGELFF.

The chain uses TRBV20-1 and TRBJ2-1; as DNA is missing, the TRBD1 call by TCRdb cannot be tested. The CDR3 is 17 amino acids. CDR1 is DFQATT, CDR2 SNEGSKA, per germline (reference sequence). The CDR3 loop is CSARDGGGTSSYNEQFF.

The chain carries TRBV6-2 or TRBV6-3 and TRBJ2-7; the D call from TCRdb, TRBD1, cannot be confirmed without DNA. This CDR3 is 12 amino acids long. Germline V CDR1 and CDR2: MNHEY, SVGEGT. The chain's CDR3 is CATTVGTYEQYF.

V is TRBV6-1 and J is TRBJ2-3; no DNA is available, so the TRBD1 call from TCRdb remains unchecked. The germline V gene encodes CDR1 MNHNS and CDR2 SASEGT. The CDR3 sequence is 17 residues long. The CDR3 sequence: CASSESPPGFGTDTQYF.

The chain is built from TRBV12-3 or TRBV12-4 and TRBJ2-2; TCRdb calls TRBD2, which cannot be checked without DNA. CDR3 length equals 15 residues. CDR3 amino acids: CASSQRAGWAGELLF.

The chain combines TRBV20-1 with TRBJ2-3; TCRdb's D gene call, TRBD1, goes unchecked for lack of DNA. Germline V gives CDR1 DFQATT, CDR2 SNEGSKA (reference sequence). The CDR3 covers 17 residues. The CDR3 loop is CSANKRGVDTSTDTQYF.

The chain employs TRBV29-1 and TRBJ2-3; TCRdb calls TRBD2, which cannot be checked without DNA. This CDR3 is 15 amino acids long. Germline V CDR1 and CDR2: SQVTM, ANQGSEA. This CDR3 reads CSGLAGGPVTDTKYF.

The chain recombines TRBV5-1 with TRBJ2-3. The V gene's germline CDR1 is SGHRS and CDR2 YFSETQ. There are 16 residues in the CDR3. The CDR3 loop reads CASSLGVRQATDTQYF.